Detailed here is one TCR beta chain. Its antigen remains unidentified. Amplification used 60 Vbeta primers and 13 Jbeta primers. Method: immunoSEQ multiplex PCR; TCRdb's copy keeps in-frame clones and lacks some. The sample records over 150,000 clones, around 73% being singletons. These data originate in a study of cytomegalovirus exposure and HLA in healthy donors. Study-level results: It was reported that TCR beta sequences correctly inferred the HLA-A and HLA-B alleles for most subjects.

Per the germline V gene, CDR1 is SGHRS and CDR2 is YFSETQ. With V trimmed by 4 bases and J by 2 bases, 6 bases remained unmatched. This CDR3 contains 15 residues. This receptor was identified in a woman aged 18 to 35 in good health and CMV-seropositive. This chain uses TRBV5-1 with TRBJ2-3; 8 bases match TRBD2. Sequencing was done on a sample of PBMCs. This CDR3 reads CASSDPGLDTDTQYF. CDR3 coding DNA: TGCGCCAGCAGCGACCCGGGACTAGACACAGATACGCAGTATTTT.